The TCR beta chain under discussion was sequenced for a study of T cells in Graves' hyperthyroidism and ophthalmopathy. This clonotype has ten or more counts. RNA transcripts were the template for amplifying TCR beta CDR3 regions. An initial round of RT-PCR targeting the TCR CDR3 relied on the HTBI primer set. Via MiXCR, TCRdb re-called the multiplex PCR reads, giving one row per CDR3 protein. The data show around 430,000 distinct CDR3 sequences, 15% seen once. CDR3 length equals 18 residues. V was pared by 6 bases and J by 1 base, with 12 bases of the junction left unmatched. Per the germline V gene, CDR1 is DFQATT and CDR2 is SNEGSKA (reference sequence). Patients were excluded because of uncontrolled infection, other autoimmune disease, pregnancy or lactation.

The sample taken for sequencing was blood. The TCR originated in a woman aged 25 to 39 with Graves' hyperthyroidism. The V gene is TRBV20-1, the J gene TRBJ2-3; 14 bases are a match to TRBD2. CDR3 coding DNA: TGCAGTGCAAGCGGGACTAGCGGGAGTAGTTCACGCACAGATACGCAGTATTTT. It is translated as CSASGTSGSSSRTDTQYF.